A selection of T cell receptor beta chains follows, all from one sample in a study of identical twins. A single record per CDR3 protein comes from TCRdb applying MiXCR to the 5' RACE reads. This table holds around 300,000 distinct CDR3 sequences, roughly 8.6% found once. The same sample was also studied in work on yellow fever vaccine responses in identical twins.

Sequencing was performed on memory (CD45RO+) T cells sorted from blood. These receptors were collected from a woman younger than 35 in good health. Each CDR3 is given with its conserved first and last residue. The D gene is left open where the match is weak. Clone size, where shown, is once, few, many, or a class for clones that have expanded.

TRBD2,TRBJ2-7,many,TRBV6-2/TRBV6-3,CASSYGTSAYEQYF,TGTGCCAGCAGTTACGGGACTAGCGCCTACGAGCAGTACTTC
NA,TRBJ2-1,many,TRBV18,CASSSLSGDEQFF,TGTGCCAGCTCATCGCTATCAGGTGATGAGCAGTTCTTC
TRBD1,TRBJ1-1,many,TRBV12-3/TRBV12-4,CASSSRTGGIRSEAFF,TGTGCCAGCAGTTCTCGGACAGGGGGAATTAGATCTGAAGCTTTCTTT
TRBD2,TRBJ2-1,few,TRBV11-2,CASSLLAGTYNEQFF,TGTGCCAGCAGCTTACTAGCGGGAACGTACAATGAGCAGTTCTTC
TRBD2,TRBJ2-7,many,TRBV20-1,CSARDRTSGIYEQYF,TGCAGTGCTAGAGATCGGACTAGCGGTATATACGAGCAGTACTTC
NA,TRBJ2-7,many,TRBV29-1,CSATRGRSYEQYF,TGCAGCGCCACCCGGGGCAGGTCCTACGAGCAGTACTTC
NA,TRBJ1-3,many,TRBV11-2,CASSSDSGNTIYF,TGTGCCAGCAGCTCGGACTCTGGAAACACCATATATTTT
NA,TRBJ1-4,many,TRBV3-1,CASSQGSRAVFF,TGTGCCAGCAGCCAAGGGTCGCGGGCGGTGTTTTTT
NA,TRBJ2-1,few,TRBV6-1,CASSKTGFPSNEQFF,TGTGCCAGCAGTAAAACAGGGTTCCCATCCAATGAGCAGTTCTTC
NA,TRBJ1-1,many,TRBV20-1,CSARDEGMNTEAFF,TGCAGTGCTAGAGATGAGGGGATGAACACTGAAGCTTTCTTT
NA,TRBJ1-2,NA,TRBV12-3/TRBV12-4,CASSYRDKDGYTF,TGTGCCAGCAGTTACAGGGATAAGGATGGCTACACCTTC
NA,TRBJ2-1,many,TRBV20-1,CSARVGRSRAVYNEQFF,TGCAGTGCTAGAGTGGGACGGAGTCGAGCGGTATACAATGAGCAGTTCTTC
NA,TRBJ2-1,NA,TRBV20-1,CSASPGLAISEQFF,TGCAGTGCCTCTCCAGGGCTAGCCATTAGTGAGCAGTTCTTC
TRBD2,TRBJ2-1,few,TRBV20-1,CSAGGTSGAGNEQFF,TGCAGTGCTGGGGGGACTAGCGGGGCTGGAAATGAGCAGTTCTTC
TRBD1,TRBJ2-7,many,TRBV2,CASSEGRLLQGPQYF,TGTGCCAGCAGTGAAGGGCGCCTCTTACAGGGGCCGCAGTACTTC
TRBD1,TRBJ1-2,NA,TRBV7-6,CASSSWPGQGAYGYTF,TGTGCCAGCAGCTCTTGGCCGGGACAGGGGGCTTACGGCTACACCTTC
NA,TRBJ2-7,few,TRBV7-8,CASSPKTETYEQYF,TGTGCCAGCAGCCCCAAGACTGAAACCTACGAGCAGTACTTC
NA,TRBJ1-2,few,TRBV6-5,CASSYVGARDYGYTF,TGTGCCAGCAGTTACGTGGGGGCGAGGGACTATGGCTACACCTTC
NA,TRBJ2-7,few,TRBV6-5,CASSSDPLSSIARYF,TGTGCCAGCAGTTCCGACCCCCTAAGCTCAATCGCGCGGTACTTC
NA,TRBJ1-1,few,TRBV13,CASSPRSVGTEAFF,TGTGCCAGCAGCCCCCGTTCGGTGGGCACTGAAGCTTTCTTT
NA,TRBJ2-2,few,TRBV27,CASRRQAGLNTGELFF,TGTGCCAGCCGTAGACAGGCCGGACTAAACACCGGGGAGCTGTTTTTT
NA,TRBJ2-3,NA,TRBV6-1,CASSESPQRTDTQYF,TGTGCCAGCAGTGAATCCCCCCAGCGTACAGATACGCAGTATTTT
TRBD1,TRBJ2-3,NA,TRBV5-1,CASSLAARQGTDTQYF,TGCGCCAGCAGCTTGGCCGCCAGACAGGGTACAGATACGCAGTATTTT